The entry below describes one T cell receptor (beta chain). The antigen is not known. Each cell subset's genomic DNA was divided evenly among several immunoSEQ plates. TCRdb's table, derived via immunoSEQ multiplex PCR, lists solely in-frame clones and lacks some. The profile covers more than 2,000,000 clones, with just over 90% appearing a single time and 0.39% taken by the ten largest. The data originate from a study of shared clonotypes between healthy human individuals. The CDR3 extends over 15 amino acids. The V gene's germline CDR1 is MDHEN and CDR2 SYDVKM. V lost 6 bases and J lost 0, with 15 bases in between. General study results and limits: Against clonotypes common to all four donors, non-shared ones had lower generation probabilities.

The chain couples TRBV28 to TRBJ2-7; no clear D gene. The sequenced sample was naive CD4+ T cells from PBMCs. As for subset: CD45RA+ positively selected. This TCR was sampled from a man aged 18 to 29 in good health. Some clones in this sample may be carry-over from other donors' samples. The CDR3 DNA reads TGTGCCAGCAGCCCCCTAATCGCAAGCTCCTACGAGCAGTACTTC. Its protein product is CASSPLIASSYEQYF.